The rows below give T cell receptor beta chains drawn from one sample of a study of blood T cell repertoires in COVID-19. TCRdb's table, derived via immunoSEQ multiplex PCR, lists solely in-frame clones and lacks some. Here the sample spans about 300,000 clones, around 84% being singletons. The sequencing input was peripheral blood. The receptors come from a human donor with COVID-19, enrolled during active disease. The donor label of this sample is uncertain. Each CDR3 is given with its conserved first and last residue. A D gene is named only where the DNA matches it firmly. Not all rows give a size; the values are once, few, many and, for expanded clones, a class.

size,D,length,J,V,DNA,CDR3
NA,NA,13,TRBJ1-3,TRBV29-1,TGCAGCGTTGAGGCAGGCTCTGGAAACACCATATATTTT,CSVEAGSGNTIYF
many,NA,15,TRBJ2-7,TRBV5-8,TGTGCCAGCAGTTTCGCTACAGACCCCCCAAGGGAGCAGTACTTC,CASSFATDPPREQYF
NA,TRBD2,17,TRBJ2-1,TRBV6-2/TRBV6-3,TGTGCCAGCAGTTACTCGACAAGCGGGACCTGGAGAAATGAGCAGTTCTTC,CASSYSTSGTWRNEQFF
NA,NA,15,TRBJ2-1,TRBV5-5,TGTGCCAGCAGCCCGGGGGTGGGCTCCTACAATGAGCAGTTCTTC,CASSPGVGSYNEQFF
NA,TRBD1,15,TRBJ2-7,TRBV7-9,TGTGCCAGCAGCCCGACAGGGGGCGCCCCCTACGAGCAGTACTTC,CASSPTGGAPYEQYF
NA,NA,14,TRBJ2-3,TRBV5-4,TGTGCCAGCAGCTTTGAGGTATTCACAGATACGCAGTATTTT,CASSFEVFTDTQYF
NA,TRBD1,16,TRBJ2-4,TRBV7-2,TGTGCCAGCAGCCTCTGGGGACAGCTAGCCAAAAACATTCAGTACTTC,CASSLWGQLAKNIQYF
NA,NA,15,TRBJ2-1,TRBV19,TGTGCCAGTAGTATTGATGGCAGCTCCTACAATGAGCAGTTCTTC,CASSIDGSSYNEQFF
NA,TRBD1,14,TRBJ1-1,TRBV30,TGTGCCTGGAGTGATACAGGGGCGAACACTGAAGCTTTCTTT,CAWSDTGANTEAFF
NA,TRBD1,15,TRBJ2-1,TRBV28,TGTGCCAGCAGTCACCGGGACAGGGGTTACAATGAGCAGTTCTTC,CASSHRDRGYNEQFF
NA,NA,19,TRBJ1-5,TRBV27,TGTGCCAGCAGTTCATCCAAACAAGGGGGGGCGCCGGTAAATCAGCCCCAGCATTTT,CASSSSKQGGAPVNQPQHF
NA,NA,13,TRBJ1-5,TRBV19,TGTGCCAGTAGCCCAGGGGTCGGTCAGCCCCAGCATTTT,CASSPGVGQPQHF
NA,NA,13,TRBJ1-6,TRBV30,TGTGCCTGGAACCCCAGGGTAGATTCACCCCTCCACTTT,CAWNPRVDSPLHF
NA,TRBD1,15,TRBJ2-3,TRBV27,TGTGCCAGCAGTAGGAGGACAGGCAGCACAGATACGCAGTATTTT,CASSRRTGSTDTQYF
NA,NA,15,TRBJ2-2,TRBV19,TGTGCCAGTAGTACGTGGACAACGAACACCGGGGAGCTGTTTTTT,CASSTWTTNTGELFF
NA,NA,15,TRBJ1-4,TRBV27,TGTGCCAGCAGTTCACGGACAGCAACTAATGAAAAACTGTTTTTT,CASSSRTATNEKLFF
once,TRBD1,14,TRBJ1-6,TRBV6-6,TGTGCCAGCAGGGGCGGGACAGGGGACCCCCGTCTCCACTTT,CASRGGTGDPRLHF
NA,TRBD2,13,TRBJ2-7,TRBV6-5,TGTGCCGCAGCGGGAGCTCACGACCGCGAGCAGTACTTC,CAAAGAHDREQYF
NA,TRBD2,18,TRBJ2-2,TRBV7-2,TGTGCCAGCAGCTTAGGGGGGGGACTAGCGGGAGATGGCCGGGAGCTGTTTTTT,CASSLGGGLAGDGRELFF
NA,TRBD2,18,TRBJ2-3,TRBV9,TGTGCCAGCAGCGTCGGACTAGCGGGCCAGTCGAGCACAGATACGCAGTATTTT,CASSVGLAGQSSTDTQYF
NA,NA,14,TRBJ1-2,TRBV28,TGTGCATCGATAACCGGGGGAACCAACTATGGCTACACCTTC,CASITGGTNYGYTF
NA,NA,15,TRBJ2-1,TRBV5-1,TGCGCCAGCAGCTTGAGCTCGGGTTCGGAGAATGAGCAGTTCTTC,CASSLSSGSENEQFF
NA,TRBD2,15,TRBJ2-3,TRBV7-8,TGTGCCAGCAGCTTACTAGCGGGAGGAAGGGATACGCAGTATTTT,CASSLLAGGRDTQYF
NA,NA,14,TRBJ1-2,TRBV5-4,TGTGCCAGCAGCCCCGAGACAGGATCCTATGGCTACACCTTC,CASSPETGSYGYTF
once,NA,14,TRBJ1-1,TRBV6-5,TGTGCCAGCAGCCTCGCGGACAGTAACACTGAAGCTTTCTTT,CASSLADSNTEAFF
NA,TRBD1,17,TRBJ1-1,TRBV4-2,TGTGCCAGCAGCCAAGATGGCCCCACAGGGGGGGAAACTGAAGCTTTCTTT,CASSQDGPTGGETEAFF
NA,TRBD2,14,TRBJ2-3,TRBV11-1,TGTGCCAGCAGCTCCGGACTAGCGGGCTATACGCAGTATTTT,CASSSGLAGYTQYF
NA,TRBD2,16,TRBJ2-3,TRBV28,TGTGCCAGCAGTTTCCCCCGCGCGGGAGGAGGGGATACGCAGTATTTT,CASSFPRAGGGDTQYF
NA,TRBD2,16,TRBJ2-1,TRBV7-8,TGTGCCAGCAGCTTAGGGACTAGCGGGACCCTCAATGAGCAGTTCTTC,CASSLGTSGTLNEQFF
NA,NA,13,TRBJ2-7,TRBV7-9,TGTGCCAGCAGCACAACCAATCCCTACGAGCAGTACTTC,CASSTTNPYEQYF
NA,TRBD2,14,TRBJ2-1,TRBV19,TGTGCCAGTGGAACTAGCGGGAGATCCAATGAGCAGTTCTTC,CASGTSGRSNEQFF
NA,TRBD2,14,TRBJ2-3,TRBV20-1,TGCAGTGCTAGTATCGCGGGAGAAGGAGATACGCAGTATTTT,CSASIAGEGDTQYF